The sequence of this T cell receptor beta chain was determined in a study of T cells in Graves' hyperthyroidism and ophthalmopathy. On this clonotype itself: Its antigen is unknown.

Amplification of TCR beta CDR3 regions used RNA as the template. Primed by the HTBI set, a first-round RT-PCR was run on the TCR CDR3. TCRdb processed the multiplex PCR reads anew with MiXCR; each CDR3 protein has one entry. Among roughly 500,000 distinct CDR3 sequences listed, roughly 14% were seen once. In patients aged 18 to 65, hyperthyroidism was newly diagnosed, with duration under 2 months. Germline V gives CDR1 LNHDA, CDR2 SQIVND (reference sequence). This CDR3 region has 13 residues. The V gene lost 6 bases and the J gene lost 4 bases, with 11 bases spanning the gap. Study-level results: A model using 13 V-J features told ophthalmopathy apart from stable hyperthyroidism. Blood also showed most of the thyroid clonotypes that were expanded above 0.001. Model predictions of ophthalmopathy came a median approximately 6 months before onset.

This TCR was recovered from a woman aged 30 to 39 with Graves' hyperthyroidism that later progressed to Graves' ophthalmopathy. The rearrangement joins TRBV19 to TRBJ2-3; a possible D gene is TRBD2 (5 bases). Input material: blood. In nucleotides, the CDR3 is TGTGCCAGTAGGCCGATCGGGGCAGATACGCAGTATTTT. Amino acid sequence: CASRPIGADTQYF. The variable domain in full, completed from reference TRBV19 and TRBJ2-3, reads DGGITQSPKYLFRKEGQNVTLSCEQNLNHDAMYWYRQDPGQGLRLIYYSQIVNDFQKGDIAEGYSVSREKKESFPLTVTSAQKNPTAFYLCASRPIGADTQYFGPGTRLTVL.